One and the same sample provided the 30 T cell receptor beta chains below, sequenced in a study of T cells in women clearing cervical HPV infection. Some clones are missing from TCRdb's copy, which holds only in-frame ones; the method was immunoSEQ multiplex PCR. Seen in this sample are roughly 49,000 clones; the ten most common clones hold approximately 1%. Sequences were obtained from blood buffy coat. These receptors were collected from a woman aged 18 to 75 with a cervical HPV16 infection that either progressed to CIN3+ or cleared (not recorded which).

Remarks on this clone: The CDR3 end falls 3 residues outside the read, so it is completed with the germline J gene. V and J are TRBV7-9 and TRBJ2-3; TRBD1 aligns across 10 bases. Germline V lookup: CDR1 SEHNR, CDR2 FQNEAQ (reference sequence). CDR3 size: 15 residues. The CDR3 DNA, read in part, is TGTGCCAGCAGCTCACGGGACAGGGGTGGAGAGACG. This translates into CASSSRDRGGET. Given in full, the CDR3 is CASSSRDRGGETQYF.

Notes on this clone: Read sequence stops 3 residues before the CDR3 end, and the germline J gene provides the missing end. The V and J genes are TRBV6-1 and TRBJ2-7, with 9 bases matching TRBD2. The germline gives CDR1 MNHNS, CDR2 SASEGT. This CDR3 comprises 15 residues. Unmatched junction bases numbered 6, after V lost 3 bases and J lost 3 bases. The sequenced part of the CDR3 DNA is TGTGCCAGCAGTGATAGCGGGGGAGTCAACTACGAG. Residues: CASSDSGGVNYE. The entire CDR3 protein is CASSDSGGVNYEQYF.

About this clone: The read ends 3 residues before the CDR3 terminus; that terminus is restored from the germline J gene. The V gene is TRBV5-1, the J gene TRBJ2-1, with 16 bases identical to TRBD2. CDR1 SGHRS and CDR2 YFSETQ come from the germline V gene. V gave up 0 bases and J gave up 8 bases; unmatched junction bases: 8. CDR3 length: 18 amino acids. CDR3 sequence reads: CASSLAGTSGGAVHEQFF. The CDR3 bases that were read are TGCGCCAGCAGCTTGGCCGGGACTAGCGGGGGGGCCGTTCATGAG.

With respect to this clone: The CDR3 end lies 3 residues beyond the end of the read and is filled in from the germline J gene. The gene calls are TRBV5-1 and TRBJ2-2, with TRBD1 matching over 12 bases. V lost 6 bases, J lost 6 bases, and 9 bases stayed unmatched. This CDR3 is 16 amino acids long. Germline CDR1 reads SGHRS; CDR2 reads YFSETQ. The covered CDR3 bases are TGCGCCAGCAAGGGACAGGGGGCCTCTCTGGCCGGGGAG. Its protein product is CASKGQGASLAGE. The entire CDR3 protein reads CASKGQGASLAGELFF.

Notes on this clone: The CDR3 is cut off 3 residues early in the read; its end comes from the germline J gene. The rearrangement links TRBV7-6 to TRBJ2-2, with 8 nucleotides matching TRBD2. The V gene's germline CDR1 is SGHVS and CDR2 FNYEAQ. Trimming at V came to 5 bases and at J to 0 bases, leaving 8 bases not matched to a gene. CDR3 length equals 17 residues. The sequenced part of the CDR3 DNA is TGTGCCAGCAGCCCCATGGGCGGGGGGTCGAACACCGGGGAG. Protein: CASSPMGGGSNTGE. The CDR3, in full, reads CASSPMGGGSNTGELFF.

A note on this clone: The missing CDR3 end, 3 residues past where the read stops, is filled in from the germline J gene. The V and J genes are TRBV7-7 and TRBJ2-1; possibly TRBD2 for D (7 bases). CDR1 is SSHAT, CDR2 FNYEAQ, per germline (reference sequence). The CDR3 length is 15 residues. Trimming stripped 2 bases from V and 6 bases from J, with 14 bases between. The sequenced part of the CDR3 DNA is TGTGCCAGCAGCTTAAGGGAGGGCAGGGGCAATGAG. Its translation is CASSLREGRGNE. The CDR3 reads in full as CASSLREGRGNEQFF.

About this clone: Coverage ceases 3 residues before the CDR3 finishes, and the germline J gene fills in the end. The chain recombines TRBV19 with TRBJ1-2; D is unresolved. CDR1 is LNHDA and CDR2 is SQIVND in the germline V gene (reference sequence). The CDR3 has 15 amino acids. The part of the CDR3 DNA that was read is TGTGCCAGTAGTATTTCGAACAAGATCCTCAGTGAC. Amino acids: CASSISNKILSD. The full CDR3 reads CASSISNKILSDYTF.

Comments on this clone: The read ends 3 residues early relative to the CDR3; the germline J gene fills the gap. V gene TRBV30 combines with J gene TRBJ1-1; D unclear. Germline V gene data show CDR1 as GTSNPN and CDR2 as SVGIG (reference sequence). The CDR3 covers 11 residues. The sequenced CDR3 bases are TGTGCCTGGAGAAAGATAGGGGAA. This gives the protein CAWRKIGE. The whole CDR3 is CAWRKIGEAFF.

For this clone: The CDR3 end lies 3 residues beyond the end of the read and is filled in from the germline J gene. The chain recombines TRBV5-1 with TRBJ2-3; 8 nucleotides align to TRBD2. J lost 0 bases, V lost 9 bases, and 9 bases had no gene match. This CDR3 contains 15 residues. CDR1 SGHRS and CDR2 YFSETQ come from the germline V gene. This chain's CDR3 is CATRSSGHSTDTQYF. The sequenced CDR3 bases are TGCGCCACCCGTTCTAGCGGGCATAGCACAGATACG.

About this clone itself: The CDR3 goes on 3 residues after the read ends, and that part is filled in from the germline J gene. The gene calls are TRBV5-1 and TRBJ2-3, with D perhaps TRBD2 (6 bases). V lost 4 bases, J lost 2 bases, and 11 bases lay in between. The germline V gene has CDR1 SGHRS and CDR2 YFSETQ. The CDR3 extends over 14 amino acids. The sequenced part of the CDR3 DNA is TGCGCCAGCAGCAATGGGGGGTCCACAGATACG. Amino acid sequence: CASSNGGSTDT. The full CDR3 protein reads CASSNGGSTDTQYF.

On this clone: The read falls 3 residues short of the CDR3 end, and the missing part is taken from the germline J gene. This chain links TRBV5-1 with TRBJ2-2, with D maybe TRBD2 (6 bases). The CDR3 runs to 15 residues. CDR1 and CDR2 (germline): SGHRS, YFSETQ. Trimming removed 0 bases at V and 4 bases at J, with 10 bases between. The sequenced part of the CDR3 DNA is TGCGCCAGCAGCTTGGCTCCGGGGGTCACCGGGGAG. This translates into CASSLAPGVTGE. The entire CDR3 is CASSLAPGVTGELFF.

Concerning this clone: Read sequence stops 3 residues before the CDR3 end, and the germline J gene provides the missing end. The chain couples TRBV2 to TRBJ2-3, with TRBD2 as a possible D gene (6 bases). The CDR3 is 13 amino acids. Germline-derived CDR1 and CDR2 are SNHLY and FYNNEI. The sequenced CDR3 bases are TGTGCCAGCGGGGGGACCCCAGGTTGGGCG. This gives the protein CASGGTPGWA. The full CDR3 reads CASGGTPGWAQYF.

Notes on this clone: Read data end 3 residues before the CDR3 end; the end is taken from the germline J gene. The chain has TRBV5-1 and TRBJ1-5; a possible D gene is TRBD1 (5 bases). CDR1 and CDR2 from the germline V gene are SGHRS and YFSETQ. The V and J ends lost 3 bases and 6 bases respectively, with 22 bases between them. The CDR3 extends over 17 amino acids. CDR3 residues: CASSSTSVGGIGQPQHF. The CDR3 DNA, read in part, is TGCGCCAGCAGCTCGACCTCGGTGGGGGGGATAGGTCAGCCC.

Concerning this clone itself: The CDR3 goes on 3 residues after the read ends, and that part is filled in from the germline J gene. The rearrangement uses TRBV5-6 and TRBJ2-3; D might be TRBD1 (6 bases). CDR3 length: 14 amino acids. From germline, CDR1 is SGHDT and CDR2 YYEEEE. The CDR3 here is CASSQGQSRRAQYF. Partial CDR3 DNA: TGTGCCAGCAGCCAAGGACAGTCGCGCCGGGCG.

With regard to this clone: The read comes to an end 3 residues before the CDR3 does, leaving the germline J gene to fill in the end. This rearrangement joins TRBV18 to TRBJ1-2; 8 nucleotides match TRBD1. The CDR3 contains 16 residues. Germline lookup yields CDR1 KGHSH and CDR2 LQKENI. The covered CDR3 bases are TGTGCCAGCTCACTAGGACAGGGATCAGTCATCGGGGGC. It specifies CASSLGQGSVIGG. The full CDR3 protein is CASSLGQGSVIGGYTF.

A note on this clone: The read is 3 residues too short to cover the CDR3 end, so that end is filled in from the germline J gene. The rearrangement uses TRBV2 and TRBJ1-1; D perhaps matches TRBD1 (6 bases). The CDR3 sequence is 17 residues long. In germline, CDR1 is SNHLY, CDR2 FYNNEI. Trimming left V 6 bases short and J 1 base short, with 21 bases between. The sequenced part of the CDR3 DNA is TGTGCCAGCAGCGTTGGTCTGCCCGGGGGGGCGAACACTGAA. Its protein is CASSVGLPGGANTE. Given in full, the CDR3 is CASSVGLPGGANTEAFF.

About this clone itself: Read data end 3 residues before the CDR3 end; the end is taken from the germline J gene. J is TRBJ2-7 and V is TRBV29-1; TRBD1 aligns across 9 bases. The CDR3 length is 15 residues. Germline CDR1 reads SQVTM; CDR2 reads ANQGSEA. The ends lost 4 bases at V and 4 bases at J; junction bases unmatched: 11. CDR3 residues: CSVVGEDRGRYEQYF. The CDR3 DNA, read in part, is TGCAGCGTTGTTGGTGAGGACAGGGGACGATACGAG.

Concerning this clone itself: The read finishes 3 residues shy of the CDR3 end, and the germline J gene is used to complete it. The V and J genes are TRBV5-1 and TRBJ2-5, with D perhaps matching TRBD1 (6 bases). V gave up 3 bases and J gave up 5 bases, with 17 bases separating them. This CDR3 has 15 residues. The germline CDR1 and CDR2 sequences are SGHRS and YFSETQ. The CDR3: CASSSGQGKGETQYF. CDR3 DNA, as far as it was read: TGCGCCAGCAGCTCGGGGCAGGGGAAGGGGGAGACC.

Comment on this clone: The read halts 3 residues ahead of the CDR3 end, with the missing end drawn from the germline J gene. The chain couples TRBV7-2 to TRBJ2-5, with D maybe TRBD1 (6 bases). CDR3 size: 13 residues. The germline V gene has CDR1 SGHTA and CDR2 FQGNSA. Trimming cost V 6 bases and J 2 bases, with 10 bases left between them. The CDR3 loop reads CASRRTVQETQYF. The part of the CDR3 DNA that was read is TGTGCCAGCAGGCGGACAGTTCAAGAGACC.

Worth noting for this clone: With the read ending 3 residues before the CDR3 end, the germline J gene is used to fill in that end. The chain uses TRBV6-1 and TRBJ2-7; 10 bases fit TRBD2. CDR1 MNHNS and CDR2 SASEGT come from the germline V gene. V gave up 4 bases and J gave up 0 bases; unmatched junction bases: 3. This CDR3 has 15 residues. The sequenced part of the CDR3 DNA is TGTGCCAGCAGTGTGGAGCGGGGGGGCTCCTACGAG. Amino acid sequence: CASSVERGGSYE. The whole CDR3 region reads CASSVERGGSYEQYF.

As regards this clone: The CDR3 end is not reached by the read, which stops 3 residues before it; the germline J gene fills it in. The rearrangement uses TRBV11-2 and TRBJ2-7; TRBD1 might be the D (6 bases). Trimming pared 3 bases from V and 2 bases from J, leaving 11 bases between. This CDR3 contains 14 residues. Germline values: CDR1 SGHAT, CDR2 FQNNGV. The part of the CDR3 DNA that was read is TGTGCCAGCAGCTTCAACAGGGACACCTACGAG. Translation gives CASSFNRDTYE. From start to end, the CDR3 is CASSFNRDTYEQYF.

Comment on this clone: The missing CDR3 end, 3 residues past where the read stops, is filled in from the germline J gene. V gene TRBV7-7 combines with J gene TRBJ2-3; weak D call: TRBD1 (5 bases). The CDR3 covers 15 residues. Germline CDR1 reads SSHAT; CDR2 reads FNYEAQ (reference sequence). The ends were cut back, 3 bases at V and 3 bases at J, with 13 bases in the middle. The CDR3 is CASSLGPAGTDTQYF. The covered CDR3 bases are TGTGCCAGCAGCTTGGGGCCCGCAGGAACAGATACG.

Worth noting for this clone: The read terminates 3 residues ahead of where the CDR3 ends, so the germline J gene completes it. The genes are TRBV7-9 and TRBJ2-3, with TRBD1 matching over 12 bases. Trimming cost V 6 bases and J 5 bases; bases outside gene matches: 6. The germline CDR1 and CDR2 sequences are SEHNR and FQNEAQ (reference sequence). The CDR3 is 15 residues long. CDR3 DNA (partial): TGTGCCAGCAGAGGCGGGACAGGGGGCATAGATACG. It is translated as CASRGGTGGIDT. The whole CDR3 protein reads CASRGGTGGIDTQYF.

As regards this clone: The read ends 3 residues early relative to the CDR3; the germline J gene fills the gap. The chain is built from TRBV19 and TRBJ2-2; a possible D gene is TRBD2 (5 bases). The CDR3 covers 14 residues. Germline V gene lookup returns CDR1 LNHDA and CDR2 SQIVND (reference sequence). CDR3: CASSTDGVSNKLFF. CDR3 bases read: TGTGCCAGTAGCACTGACGGGGTGAGCAACAAG.

On this clone: The read comes to an end 3 residues before the CDR3 does, leaving the germline J gene to fill in the end. The genes are TRBV5-6 and TRBJ2-5; a weak D match, TRBD2 (5 bases). V was trimmed by 0 bases and J by 5 bases, leaving 14 bases between them. The CDR3 contains 15 residues. Germline V gene sequence: CDR1 SGHDT, CDR2 YYEEEE. CDR3 sequence: CASSLDRGWVETQYF. The CDR3 bases that were read are TGTGCCAGCAGCTTGGATCGGGGTTGGGTCGAGACC.

Comments on this clone: Sequencing ends 3 residues short of the CDR3 end; the germline J gene provides the rest. This rearrangement joins TRBV5-1 to TRBJ2-3; 10 nucleotides match TRBD2. Germline assignment: CDR1 SGHRS and CDR2 YFSETQ. The junction had 9 bases not matched to a gene; V was cut back by 1 base and J by 7 bases. The CDR3 extends over 16 amino acids. The CDR3 DNA, read in part, is TGCGCCAGCAGCTTGACCAATAGCGGGGGGCAACATACG. Translated: CASSLTNSGGQHT. The CDR3 reads in full as CASSLTNSGGQHTQYF.

About this clone itself: The CDR3 end lies 3 residues beyond the end of the read and is filled in from the germline J gene. V and J are TRBV6-4 and TRBJ2-1; D is undetermined. The germline V gene has CDR1 MRHNA and CDR2 SNTAGT. V was shortened by 5 bases and J by 6 bases, with 14 bases between the two germline ends. This CDR3 region has 14 residues. CDR3 residues: CASSPGSNLNEQFF. CDR3 DNA, as far as it was read: TGTGCCAGCAGTCCGGGTTCCAATCTCAATGAG.

As for this clone: The sequence runs out 3 residues before the end of the CDR3; the remainder is reconstructed from the germline J gene. The J gene is TRBJ2-2, the V gene TRBV6-2 or TRBV6-3, with D possibly being TRBD1 (6 bases). Germline V CDR1 and CDR2: MNHEY, SVGEGT. Trimming took off 8 bases at V and 0 bases at J, with 16 bases between the two ends. The CDR3 has 16 amino acids. The covered CDR3 bases are TGTGCCAGCGCAGTGCTTGGGGGCGCGAACACCGGGGAG. Translating it yields CASAVLGGANTGE. The entire CDR3 reads CASAVLGGANTGELFF.

A word on this clone: The read falls 3 residues short of the CDR3 end, and the missing part is taken from the germline J gene. This chain connects TRBV6-1 to TRBJ1-2; no firm D call. The CDR3 is 12 amino acids. The V end was cut by 2 bases, the J end by 7 bases, with 8 bases between. Germline CDR1 is MNHNS and CDR2 is SASEGT. The CDR3 loop is CASSEYGFGYTF. The sequenced CDR3 bases are TGTGCCAGCAGTGAATACGGGTTTGGC.

For this clone: The read ends 3 residues early relative to the CDR3; the germline J gene fills the gap. This chain links TRBV2 with TRBJ2-3, with D tentatively TRBD1 (6 bases). The CDR3 consists of 16 residues. CDR1 and CDR2 (germline): SNHLY, FYNNEI. The CDR3: CASSSFGGVSNQPQYF. Incomplete CDR3 DNA: TGTGCCAGCAGCTCTTTTGGGGGCGTTAGCAATCAGCCG.